The source of this TCR beta chain is a study of CD8 T cells in ankylosing spondylitis. General observations from the study: A number of the motif variants had already been described in reactive arthritis synovial fluid and blood.

Remarks on this clonotype: Antigen: not known.

This CDR3 is 16 amino acids long. Germline trimming cut 5 bases from V and 3 bases from J; bases unmatched to any gene: 11. In germline, CDR1 is SEHNR, CDR2 FQNEAQ (reference sequence). Library preparation for TCR beta used quantitative 5'-RACE with molecular barcodes. TCRdb reprocessed the 5' RACE reads with MiXCR, giving one entry per CDR3 protein. The top ten clones hold 0.85% to 1.4% of a sample with 300,000 to 400,000 distinct CDR3 sequences, roughly 14% of them seen once. The V and J genes are TRBV7-9 and TRBJ2-5, with 8 nucleotides matching TRBD1. This clonotype was sampled from a male donor with ankylosing spondylitis or in good health (not recorded which). The sequenced sample consisted of blood, either unsorted or a sorted T cell fraction (not recorded which). This chain's CDR3 is CASSLLSRDRKETQYF. The CDR3 nucleotides read TGTGCCAGCAGCCTATTGTCCCGGGACAGGAAAGAGACCCAGTACTTC.